Included here is one TCR beta chain sequence, with context. Its antigen is not identified. This specimen belongs to a study of shared clonotypes between healthy human individuals. Regarding the study as a whole: Generation of non-shared clonotypes was less probable than generation of clonotypes shared by all four donors. Rarefaction analysis demonstrated incomplete sorted-subset sequencing notwithstanding large depth.

Selected positively for CCR7 and CD45RO-negative, naive CD8 cells excluded terminally differentiated effector memory CD45RA+ cells. Those who donated, Caucasian adults without exception, all lived in Nashville, Tennessee. Germline V lookup: CDR1 PRHDT, CDR2 FYEKMQ (reference sequence). The CDR3 contains 13 residues. Trimming stripped 0 bases from V and 10 bases from J, with 10 bases between. For each subset, genomic DNA was distributed in equal portions over several immunoSEQ plates. The protocol was immunoSEQ multiplex PCR, while the TCRdb copy is restricted to in-frame clones and leaves out a portion. The table has 560,000 or so clones, approximately 96% seen once.

The J gene is TRBJ2-1, the V gene TRBV13; D not certain. Sequencing was carried out using naive CD8+ T cells sorted from blood. The sequence was obtained from a woman in her twenties or thirties in good health. The CDR3 loop reads CASSLGWEGEQFF. The CDR3 DNA is TGTGCCAGCAGCTTAGGCTGGGAAGGCGAGCAGTTCTTC.